The T cell receptor beta chain under discussion was sequenced for a study of regulatory T cells in long-lasting Graves disease. Germline assignment: CDR1 MNHNS and CDR2 SASEGT. This CDR3 region has 14 residues. Trimming took 6 bases from V and 4 from J; bases not matched to a gene: 7. Study findings and constraints: Persistent patients had more shared public clonotypes (under 3,000) than new patients (966). Favoring TRBV28, TRBJ1-2 and TRBJ2-5 was a feature seen in persistent disease.

Sample time point: persistent/refractory GD, antithyroid drugs over 5 years with positive TRAb. PBMC-extracted RNA yielded the TCR library. Through Arm-PCR of CDR3 regions and iRepertoire HTBI primers, TCR beta libraries were built. TCRdb re-analysed the multiplex PCR reads in MiXCR, keeping a single row per CDR3 protein. The table lists around 460,000 distinct CDR3 sequences, around a fifth of them singletons. With regard to this clonotype: Its antigen is undetermined.

The sequences come from peripheral blood mononuclear cells (PBMCs), collected when the disease was refractory, from a patient treated with antithyroid drugs. This clonotype was sampled from a female donor with Graves disease. This chain joins TRBV6-1 and TRBJ2-7; 9 bases are a match to TRBD1. As DNA, the CDR3 is TGTGCCAGCAGCGGACAGGGGCGGATATACGAGCAGTACTTC. Translated: CASSGQGRIYEQYF.